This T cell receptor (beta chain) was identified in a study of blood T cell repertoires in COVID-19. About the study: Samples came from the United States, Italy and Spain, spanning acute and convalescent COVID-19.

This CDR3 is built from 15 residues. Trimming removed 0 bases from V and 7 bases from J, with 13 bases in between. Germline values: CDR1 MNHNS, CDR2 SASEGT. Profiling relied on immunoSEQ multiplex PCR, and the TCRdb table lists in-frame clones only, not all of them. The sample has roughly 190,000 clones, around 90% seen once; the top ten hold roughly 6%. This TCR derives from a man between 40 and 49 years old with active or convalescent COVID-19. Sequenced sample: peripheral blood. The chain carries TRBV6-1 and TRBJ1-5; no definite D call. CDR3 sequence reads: CASSEAPGSGQPQHF. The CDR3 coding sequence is TGTGCCAGCAGTGAAGCCCCCGGCTCGGGGCAGCCCCAGCATTTT.